This entry concerns a single T cell receptor (beta chain). Its antigen is still unknown. The record originates from a study of shared clonotypes between healthy human individuals. Regarding the study as a whole: Larger estimated richness was generally recorded for naive subsets relative to memory subsets. Incompleteness in sorted-subset sequencing, despite large depth, was shown by rarefaction.

Germline CDR1 and CDR2: SGHRS and YFSETQ. The CDR3 contains 13 residues. Trimming removed 4 bases at V and 1 base at J, with 8 bases between. Healthy and HIV-negative, the adult donors had no recent acute infections or vaccinations. The split of CD4+ cells yielded CD45RA+ naive and CD45RA-negative memory subsets. The data were produced by immunoSEQ multiplex PCR, yet TCRdb's version contains in-frame clones alone and is incomplete. The repertoire holds 2 million to 2.5 million clones, 85% to 95% seen once, with 0.3% to 0.45% in the top ten. The sequenced material came from naive CD4+ T cells from PBMCs. Noted subset: CD45RA+ positively selected. This chain connects TRBV5-1 to TRBJ1-1; unclear D gene. This TCR was sampled from a man aged 18 to 35 in good health. Some clones in this sample may be carry-over from other donors' samples. CDR3 sequence reads: CASSAAQNTEAFF. The CDR3 bases are TGCGCCAGCAGCGCGGCCCAGAACACTGAAGCTTTCTTT.